The subject of this entry is one T cell receptor (beta chain). Sequencing used immunoSEQ multiplex PCR; TCRdb keeps in-frame clones, though not all of them. The sample has about 36,000 clones, around 80% seen once; the top ten hold 30% to 35%. This entry comes from a study of blood T cell repertoires in COVID-19. Germline V gene sequence: CDR1 SGHVS, CDR2 FQNEAQ. This CDR3 has 16 amino acids. V dropped 3 bases and J dropped 0 bases, with 12 bases sitting between them. Specimen: peripheral blood. The source of this sequence is a man in his 60s with acute or convalescent COVID-19. The chain uses TRBV7-8 and TRBJ2-1; D might be TRBD1 (6 bases). Written as DNA, the CDR3 is TGTGCCAGCAGCTTCTACCAGGGGAGCTCCTACAATGAGCAGTTCTTC. It is translated as CASSFYQGSSYNEQFF. Full variable domain (remainder filled in from reference TRBV7-8 and TRBJ2-1): GAGVSQSPRYKVAKRGQDVALRCDPISGHVSLFWYQQALGQGPEFLTYFQNEAQLDKSGLPSDRFFAERPEGSVSTLKIQRTQQEDSAVYLCASSFYQGSSYNEQFFGPGTRLTVL.